This record covers a single TCR beta chain. The data originate from a study of T cell clones after liver transplantation. Libraries were prepared by immunoSEQ multiplex PCR; TCRdb keeps only in-frame clonotypes and omits some of them. The sample lists more than 95,000 clones; 90% were seen once. Germline CDR1 and CDR2: SGHRS and YFSETQ. CDR3 length: 16 amino acids. The junction had 5 bases not matched to a gene; V was cut back by 4 bases and J by 4 bases. The chain is built from TRBV5-1 and TRBJ2-2; 12 nucleotides agree with TRBD2. Material: CD4+ T cells from blood, obtained 12 months after liver transplant. This TCR came from a human patient who received a liver transplant. Some T cells may be transferred from the graft donor. CDR3 in DNA: TGCGCCAGCAGCAAGACTAGCGGGAGCGGCACCGGGGAGCTGTTTTTT. As protein: CASSKTSGSGTGELFF.